This T cell receptor beta chain came from a study of tumor and adjacent non-tumor tissue in lung cancer. Looking at the study overall: The patients, 10 men and 4 to 6 women, were roughly 31 to 80 with stage I to III disease.

This clonotype is medium-sized. This sample's RNA came from whole unsorted tissue. Trimming took 5 bases from V and 4 from J, leaving 11 bases between them. CDR1 is SGHAT, CDR2 FQNNGV, per germline. CDR3 length equals 14 residues. A modified ARM-PCR protocol with three rounds of nested PCR amplified TCRbeta. One entry per CDR3 protein, called by TCRdb with MiXCR from the multiplex PCR reads. The sample includes about 85,000 distinct CDR3 sequences, about 66% of them seen just once. Sequenced sample: lung tumor tissue. The chain employs TRBV11-2 and TRBJ2-2; weak D call: TRBD1 (6 bases). The origin of this receptor is a man aged 70-80 years with non-small cell lung cancer. The CDR3: CASSGQLITGELFF. The CDR3 nucleotides are TGTGCCAGCAGCGGACAGCTAATCACCGGGGAGCTGTTTTTT.